This TCR beta chain was sequenced in a study of radiation and T cells in renal cell carcinoma. Findings of the study overall: Top tumor clonotypes rose in blood 2 weeks post-radiation, then contracted. No pretreatment tumor biopsies were available for baseline clonotypes.

The time point denotes: baseline pretreatment blood. Treatment of the sample: 15 Gy SBRT to primary tumor, nephrectomy 4 weeks later. The patient's renal cell carcinoma had clear cell pathology. TCRdb keeps only in-frame clones here, not all; method: immunoSEQ multiplex PCR. The sample contains about 49,000 clones, around 83% of which appear only once. Trimming took 4 bases from V and 2 from J, leaving 17 bases between them. The germline V gene has CDR1 SGHNT and CDR2 YYREEE (reference sequence). The CDR3 spans 16 residues. Concerning this clone: What it binds is unknown.

The sequence derives from a woman between 65 and 79 years old with renal cell carcinoma. The chain couples TRBV5-4 to TRBJ2-3; D may match TRBD1 or TRBD2 (5 bases each). The starting material was blood, obtained from a patient whose treatment included radiotherapy and nephrectomy. CDR3 DNA: TGTGCCAGCAGCCCTCGAAAGCAGGGACCCACAGATACGCAGTATTTT. Translated: CASSPRKQGPTDTQYF.